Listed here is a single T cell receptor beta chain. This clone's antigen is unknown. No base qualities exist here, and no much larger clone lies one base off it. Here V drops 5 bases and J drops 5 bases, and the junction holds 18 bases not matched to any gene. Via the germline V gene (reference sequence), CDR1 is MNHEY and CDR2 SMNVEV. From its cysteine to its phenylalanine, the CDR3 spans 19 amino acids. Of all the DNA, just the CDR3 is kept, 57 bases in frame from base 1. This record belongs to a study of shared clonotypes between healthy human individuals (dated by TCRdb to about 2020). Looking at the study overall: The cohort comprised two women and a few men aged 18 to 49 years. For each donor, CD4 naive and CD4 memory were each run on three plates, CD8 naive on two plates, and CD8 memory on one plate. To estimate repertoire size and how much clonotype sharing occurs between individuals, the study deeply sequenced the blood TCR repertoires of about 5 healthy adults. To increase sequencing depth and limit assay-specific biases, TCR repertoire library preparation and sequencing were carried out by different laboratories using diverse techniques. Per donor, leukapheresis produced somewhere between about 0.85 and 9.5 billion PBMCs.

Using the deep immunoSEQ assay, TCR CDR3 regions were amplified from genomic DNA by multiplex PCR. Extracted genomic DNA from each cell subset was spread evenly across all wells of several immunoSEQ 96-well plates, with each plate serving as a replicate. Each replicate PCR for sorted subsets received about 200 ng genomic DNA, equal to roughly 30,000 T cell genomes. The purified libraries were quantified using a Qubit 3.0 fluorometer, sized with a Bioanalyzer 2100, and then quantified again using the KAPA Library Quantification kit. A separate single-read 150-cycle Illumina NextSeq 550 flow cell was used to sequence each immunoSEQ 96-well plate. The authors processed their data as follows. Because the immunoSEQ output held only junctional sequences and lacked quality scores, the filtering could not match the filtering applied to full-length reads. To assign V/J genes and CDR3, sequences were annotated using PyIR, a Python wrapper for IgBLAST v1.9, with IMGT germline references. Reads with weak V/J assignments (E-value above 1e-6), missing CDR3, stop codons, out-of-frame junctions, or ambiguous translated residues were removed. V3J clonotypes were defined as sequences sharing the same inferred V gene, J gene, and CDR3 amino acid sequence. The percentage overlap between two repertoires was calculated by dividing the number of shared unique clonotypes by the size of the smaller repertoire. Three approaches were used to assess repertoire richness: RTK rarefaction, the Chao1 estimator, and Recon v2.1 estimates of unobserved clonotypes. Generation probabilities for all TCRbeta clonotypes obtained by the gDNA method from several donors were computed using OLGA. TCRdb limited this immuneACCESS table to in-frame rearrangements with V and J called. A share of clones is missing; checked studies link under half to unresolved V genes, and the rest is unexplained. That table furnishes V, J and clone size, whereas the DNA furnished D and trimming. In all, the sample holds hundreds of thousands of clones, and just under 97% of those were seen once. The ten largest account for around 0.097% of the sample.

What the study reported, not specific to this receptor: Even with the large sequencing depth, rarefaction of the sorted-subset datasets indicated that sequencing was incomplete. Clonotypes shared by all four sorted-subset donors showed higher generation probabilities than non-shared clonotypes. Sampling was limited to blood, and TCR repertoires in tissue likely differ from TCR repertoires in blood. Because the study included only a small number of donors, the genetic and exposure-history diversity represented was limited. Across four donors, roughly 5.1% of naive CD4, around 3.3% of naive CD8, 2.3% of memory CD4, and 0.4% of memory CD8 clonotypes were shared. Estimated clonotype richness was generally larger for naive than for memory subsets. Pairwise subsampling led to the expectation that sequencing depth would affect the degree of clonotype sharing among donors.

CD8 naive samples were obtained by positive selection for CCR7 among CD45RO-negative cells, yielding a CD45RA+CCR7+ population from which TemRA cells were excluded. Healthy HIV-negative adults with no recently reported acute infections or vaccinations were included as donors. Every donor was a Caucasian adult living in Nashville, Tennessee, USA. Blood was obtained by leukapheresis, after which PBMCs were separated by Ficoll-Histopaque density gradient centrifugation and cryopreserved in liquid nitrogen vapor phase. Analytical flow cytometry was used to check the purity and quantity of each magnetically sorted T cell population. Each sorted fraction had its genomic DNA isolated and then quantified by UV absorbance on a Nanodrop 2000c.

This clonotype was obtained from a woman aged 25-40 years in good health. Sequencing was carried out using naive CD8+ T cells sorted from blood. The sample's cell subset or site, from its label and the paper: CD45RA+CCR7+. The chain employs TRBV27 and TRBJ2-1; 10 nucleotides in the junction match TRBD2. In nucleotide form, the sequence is TGTGCCAGCAGTCACTACCCTCAGACTAGCGGGTCCCTAGACAATGAGCAGTTCTTC. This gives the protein CASSHYPQTSGSLDNEQFF.